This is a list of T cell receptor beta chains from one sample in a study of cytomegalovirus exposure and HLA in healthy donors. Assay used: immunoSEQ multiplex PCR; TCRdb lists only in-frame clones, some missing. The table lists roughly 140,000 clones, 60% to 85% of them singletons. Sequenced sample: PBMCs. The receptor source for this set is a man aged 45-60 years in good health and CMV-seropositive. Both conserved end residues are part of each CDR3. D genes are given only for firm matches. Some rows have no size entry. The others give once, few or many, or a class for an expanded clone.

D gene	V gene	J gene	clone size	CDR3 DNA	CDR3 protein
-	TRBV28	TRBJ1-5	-	TGTGCCAGCAGTTTTCGGGGGGCCGGGGGCAATCAGCCCCAGCATTTT	CASSFRGAGGNQPQHF
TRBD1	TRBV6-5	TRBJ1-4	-	TGTGCCAGCAGGGGACAGGGGGCGCGTGAAAAACTGTTTTTT	CASRGQGAREKLFF
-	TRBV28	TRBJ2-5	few	TGTGCCAGCAGTACCACAGATTCACGCGAGACCCAGTACTTC	CASSTTDSRETQYF
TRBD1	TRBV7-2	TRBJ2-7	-	TGTGCCAGCAGCCATCGGACAGGGGACTACGAGCAGTACTTC	CASSHRTGDYEQYF
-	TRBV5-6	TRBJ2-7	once	TGTGCCAGCAGCTTGCCGGGAACCTACGAGCAGTACTTC	CASSLPGTYEQYF
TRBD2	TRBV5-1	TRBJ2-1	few	TGCGCCAGCAGCTTTGAGCGGGAGATTGATGAGCAGTTCTTC	CASSFEREIDEQFF
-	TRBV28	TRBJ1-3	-	TGTGCCAGCACCGGCGGGGGCGAGGGAAACACCATATATTTT	CASTGGGEGNTIYF
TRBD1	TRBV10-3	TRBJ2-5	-	TGTGCCATCAGTGTCGACAGGGGTGTTGGAGAGACCCAGTACTTC	CAISVDRGVGETQYF
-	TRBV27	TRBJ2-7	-	TGTGCCAGCTCCGACACAACCATAGGCTACGAGCAGTACTTC	CASSDTTIGYEQYF
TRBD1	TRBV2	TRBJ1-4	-	TGTGCCAGCAGTGACCAGACAGGGGTTGGAACTAATGAAAAACTGTTTTTT	CASSDQTGVGTNEKLFF
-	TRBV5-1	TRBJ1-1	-	TGCGCCAGCAGCTCACTAAGTCCCAGGGAGGGTACTGAAGCTTTCTTT	CASSSLSPREGTEAFF
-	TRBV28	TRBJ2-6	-	TGTGCCAGCAGTTTGCGGGGACTCTCTGGGGCCAACGTCCTGACTTTC	CASSLRGLSGANVLTF
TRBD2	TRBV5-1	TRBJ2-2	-	TGCGCCAGCACTGGACTAGCGGGAGAAGGCGGGGAGCTGTTTTTT	CASTGLAGEGGELFF
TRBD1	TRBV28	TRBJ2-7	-	TGTGCCAGCAGTTTAGGCTTGTGGGACAGGGGGCACTACGAGCAGTACTTC	CASSLGLWDRGHYEQYF
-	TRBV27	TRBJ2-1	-	TGTGCCAGCAGTTTATCCGGGAGCTTGAATGAGCAGTTCTTC	CASSLSGSLNEQFF
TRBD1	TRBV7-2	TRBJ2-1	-	TGTGCCAGCAGCTTAGGGGACAGGGGGCTCGACAATGAGCAGTTCTTC	CASSLGDRGLDNEQFF
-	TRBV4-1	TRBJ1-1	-	TGCGCCAGCAGCCAACAGACAGTCCAGAACACTGAAGCTTTCTTT	CASSQQTVQNTEAFF
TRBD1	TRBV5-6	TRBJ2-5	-	TGTGCCAGCAGCTGGACAGGGACGGAGACCCAGTACTTC	CASSWTGTETQYF
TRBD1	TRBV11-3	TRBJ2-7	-	TGTGCCAGCAGCCTACCTGACCGGGACAGAACCCTCTACGAGCAGTACTTC	CASSLPDRDRTLYEQYF
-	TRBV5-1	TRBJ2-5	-	TGCGCCAGCAGCTTGGGCGGGACAGCGGAGACCCAGTACTTC	CASSLGGTAETQYF
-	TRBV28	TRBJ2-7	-	TGTGCCAGCAGTTCACCCCCCAGATGGTACGAGCAGTACTTC	CASSSPPRWYEQYF
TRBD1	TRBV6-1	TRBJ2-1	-	TGTGCCCACAATTCGGACAGGGTCAGGTACAATGAGCAGTTCTTC	CAHNSDRVRYNEQFF
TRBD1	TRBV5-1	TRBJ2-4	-	TGCGCCAGCAGCTCGTCGGGACAGGGGTATGTGGGGGCCAAAAACATTCAGTACTTC	CASSSSGQGYVGAKNIQYF
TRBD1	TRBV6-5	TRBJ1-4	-	TGTGCCAGCAGTAACGAACAGGGGCCTAATGAAAAACTGTTTTTT	CASSNEQGPNEKLFF
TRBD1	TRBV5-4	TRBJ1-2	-	TGTGCCAGCAGCTCGGTGACAGGGGGGAACTATGGCTACACCTTC	CASSSVTGGNYGYTF
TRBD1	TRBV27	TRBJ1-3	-	TGTGCCAGCAGTTTAAAAATACCGGGACAGGGTCACACCATATATTTT	CASSLKIPGQGHTIYF
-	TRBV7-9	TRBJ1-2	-	TGTGCCAGCAGCATCCAGACTTCAAACGGGGGCTACACCTTC	CASSIQTSNGGYTF
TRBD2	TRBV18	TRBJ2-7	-	TGTGCCAGCTCACCTCCTAGCGGCAACCTCCCCTACGAGCAGTACTTC	CASSPPSGNLPYEQYF
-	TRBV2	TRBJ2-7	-	TGTGCCAGCAGTGAAGAGGAGTCGGTTTCCTACGAGCAGTATTTC	CASSEEESVSYEQYF
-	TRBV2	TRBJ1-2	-	TGTGCCAGCAGTGAATTGCGGACAGCAAACTATGGCTACACCTTC	CASSELRTANYGYTF
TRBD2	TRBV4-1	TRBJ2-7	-	TGCGCCAGCAGCCAAGTGACGAGCGGGAGGGCCGGATTGGAGCAGTACTTC	CASSQVTSGRAGLEQYF
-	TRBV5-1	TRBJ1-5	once	TGCGCCAGCAGCCCACAGGTCAATCAGCCCCAGCATTTT	CASSPQVNQPQHF
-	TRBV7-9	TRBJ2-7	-	TGTTCCAGCAGCTTAGGAGGGTACGAGCAGTACTTC	CSSSLGGYEQYF
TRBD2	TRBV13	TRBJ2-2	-	TGTGCCAGCAGCCCGCGCCTAGCGGTGAACACCGGGGAGCTGTTTTTT	CASSPRLAVNTGELFF
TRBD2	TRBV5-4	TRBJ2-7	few	TGTGCCAGCAGTACTAGCGGTTACGAGCAGTACTTC	CASSTSGYEQYF
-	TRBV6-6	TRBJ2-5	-	TGTGCCAGCAGTTACGTTGGGGGAGGATCGTCGGAGACCCAGTACTTC	CASSYVGGGSSETQYF
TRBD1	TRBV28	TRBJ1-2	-	TGTGCCAGCAGTTTAGTGCCGGGACAGGGGGAGAACTATGGCTACACCTTC	CASSLVPGQGENYGYTF
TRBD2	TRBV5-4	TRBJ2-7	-	TGTGCCAGCAGCTTGGTAGGGACTAGGAGCGACGAGCAGTACTTC	CASSLVGTRSDEQYF
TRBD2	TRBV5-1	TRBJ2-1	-	TGCGCCAGCAGCTTGGCCGGGGGGACCTACAATGAGCAGTTCTTC	CASSLAGGTYNEQFF
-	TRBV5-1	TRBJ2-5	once	TGCGCCAGCAGCCATGACAGGCCCCAAGAGACCCAGTACTTC	CASSHDRPQETQYF
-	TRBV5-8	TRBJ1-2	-	TGTGCCAGCAGCAATCCCACCTATCGCTATGGCTACACCTTC	CASSNPTYRYGYTF